This is a list of T cell receptor beta chains from one sample in a study of blood T cell repertoires in COVID-19. Here immunoSEQ multiplex PCR was the method, and the copy in TCRdb shows in-frame clones only, minus some. This table holds 250,000 to 400,000 clones, about 87% found once. Sequenced material: peripheral blood. These receptor sequences come from a woman aged 25-40 years with COVID-19, enrolled during active disease. CDR3s include the opening cysteine and the closing phenylalanine or tryptophan. D genes are given only for firm matches. Clone size, where shown, is once, few, many, or a class for clones that have expanded.

j_gene: TRBJ1-1; abundance: NA; v_gene: TRBV7-2; d_gene: NA; CDR3nt: TGTGCCAGCAGCTTAGCGAACAGAGTAGGAGCTTTCTTT; CDR3aa: CASSLANRVGAFF
j_gene: TRBJ2-7; abundance: NA; v_gene: TRBV5-1; d_gene: TRBD1; CDR3nt: TGCGCCAGCAGCTTGGAGGGGACAGGTAGTTCCTACGAGCAGTACTTC; CDR3aa: CASSLEGTGSSYEQYF
j_gene: TRBJ2-1; abundance: NA; v_gene: TRBV24-1; d_gene: NA; CDR3nt: TGTGCCACCAGTTCAGGGTTGGCGGATGAGCAGTTCTTC; CDR3aa: CATSSGLADEQFF
j_gene: TRBJ2-5; abundance: NA; v_gene: TRBV16; d_gene: NA; CDR3nt: TGTGCCAGCGGACAGCTTGGGGGGGCCCAAGAGACCCAGTACTTC; CDR3aa: CASGQLGGAQETQYF
j_gene: TRBJ2-3; abundance: few; v_gene: TRBV6-4; d_gene: TRBD2; CDR3nt: TGTGCCAGCAGTGACTCCACTAGCGGGGGGACAGATACGCAGTATTTT; CDR3aa: CASSDSTSGGTDTQYF
j_gene: TRBJ2-3; abundance: NA; v_gene: TRBV7-3; d_gene: NA; CDR3nt: TGTGCCAGCAGCTTCGGACTCGCAGATACGCAGTATTTT; CDR3aa: CASSFGLADTQYF
j_gene: TRBJ2-2; abundance: NA; v_gene: TRBV11-1; d_gene: TRBD1; CDR3nt: TGTGCCAGCAGCTTACAGGGGGCCAGGGAGCTGTTTTTT; CDR3aa: CASSLQGARELFF
j_gene: TRBJ2-3; abundance: once; v_gene: TRBV5-4; d_gene: TRBD2; CDR3nt: TGTGCCAGCAGCCCAAGAGGATGGGGGGGAAGCACAGATACGCAGTATTTT; CDR3aa: CASSPRGWGGSTDTQYF
j_gene: TRBJ1-4; abundance: NA; v_gene: TRBV5-1; d_gene: NA; CDR3nt: TGCGCCAGCAGCTTGGATACAGGGAATGAAAAACTGTTTTTT; CDR3aa: CASSLDTGNEKLFF
j_gene: TRBJ2-1; abundance: NA; v_gene: TRBV5-1; d_gene: NA; CDR3nt: TGCGCCAGCAGGCGGGAAACAGTGGATGAGCAGTTCTTC; CDR3aa: CASRRETVDEQFF
j_gene: TRBJ1-2; abundance: NA; v_gene: TRBV2; d_gene: TRBD1; CDR3nt: TGTGCCAGCAGAGTGGGACAGAACTATGGCTACACCTTC; CDR3aa: CASRVGQNYGYTF